A selection of T cell receptor beta chains follows, all from one sample in a study of T cell changes during pregnancy in multiple sclerosis. Generated by immunoSEQ multiplex PCR, the TCRdb table keeps only in-frame clones and is missing some. The data contain 58,000 or so clones, about nine tenths of them singletons. This specimen was peripheral blood, taken in the first trimester of pregnancy. These receptor sequences come from a female donor with multiple sclerosis, enrolled in a pregnancy study. Each CDR3 is given with its conserved first and last residue. D genes are given only for firm matches. Clone size is given for some rows only: seen once, a few or many times, or a class if the clone is expanded.

>TRBV28|.|TRBJ1-2|TRBD1
CASSPLGTGGLMNYGYTF
TGTGCCAGCAGCCCGTTGGGTACAGGGGGCCTTATGAACTATGGCTACACCTTC
>TRBV6-8|.|TRBJ2-2|.
CASSASWSLDTGELFF
TGTGCCAGCAGTGCTTCTTGGAGTCTCGACACCGGGGAGCTGTTTTTT
>TRBV11-1|.|TRBJ1-2|.
CASSFGQGNGYTF
TGTGCCAGCAGCTTCGGGCAGGGGAATGGCTACACCTTC
>TRBV7-9|.|TRBJ2-4|TRBD1
CASSGTGSGIQYF
TGTGCCAGCAGCGGGACAGGGTCGGGCATTCAGTACTTC
>TRBV5-6|.|TRBJ1-3|.
CASSLALWRHTIYF
TGTGCCAGCAGCTTGGCCCTCTGGAGACACACCATATATTTT
>TRBV19|.|TRBJ2-7|.
CASSIGAGYYEQYF
TGTGCCAGTAGTATAGGGGCCGGATACTACGAGCAGTACTTC
>TRBV4-3|.|TRBJ2-1|.
CASSQDTGGGGYEQFF
TGCGCCAGCAGCCAGGACACTGGGGGTGGGGGGTATGAGCAGTTCTTC
>TRBV6-1|.|TRBJ2-5|TRBD1
CAGQVQGASQETQYF
TGTGCCGGTCAGGTCCAGGGGGCGAGCCAAGAGACCCAGTACTTC
>TRBV6-6|.|TRBJ2-3|.
CASSNRDRRTDTQYF
TGTGCCAGCAGTAACAGGGATCGCCGCACAGATACGCAGTATTTT
>TRBV11-2|.|TRBJ1-2|TRBD1
CASSLITGTGTGYTF
TGTGCCAGCAGTCTAATAACCGGGACAGGGACTGGCTACACCTTC
>TRBV5-4|few|TRBJ2-1|.
CASRDPRSSYNEQFF
TGTGCCAGCAGAGACCCGCGGAGCTCCTACAATGAGCAGTTCTTC
>TRBV7-9|.|TRBJ2-2|TRBD2
CASSLVASGRNTGELFF
TGTGCCAGCAGCTTAGTTGCTAGCGGGAGGAACACCGGGGAGCTGTTTTTT
>TRBV7-2|once|TRBJ2-5|.
CASSPRPTAQETQYF
TGTGCCAGCAGCCCAAGGCCGACTGCACAAGAGACCCAGTACTTC
>TRBV13|.|TRBJ2-2|.
CASSRPGGPGELFF
TGTGCCAGCAGCCGACCAGGAGGTCCCGGGGAGCTGTTTTTT
>TRBV4-2|.|TRBJ2-1|.
CASSQDWSGQKYNEQFF
TGTGCCAGCAGCCAAGATTGGTCGGGACAAAAATACAATGAGCAGTTCTTC
>TRBV27|.|TRBJ2-1|.
CASSFRGEYNEQFF
TGTGCCAGCAGTTTCCGCGGGGAATACAATGAGCAGTTCTTC
>TRBV6-5|.|TRBJ2-4|.
CASSYRVGDIQYF
TGTGCCAGCAGTTACAGGGTCGGGGACATTCAGTACTTC
>TRBV5-6|.|TRBJ2-1|.
CASSLQGREQFF
TGTGCCAGCAGCCTACAGGGACGTGAGCAGTTCTTC
>TRBV10-1|.|TRBJ2-2|TRBD2
CARRSGLAPRAGELFF
TGCGCCCGGAGGTCGGGACTAGCACCCCGAGCCGGGGAGCTGTTTTTT
>TRBV5-1|.|TRBJ1-3|TRBD1
CASSMDRAPGNTIYF
TGCGCCAGCAGCATGGACAGGGCACCCGGAAACACCATATATTTT
>TRBV19|.|TRBJ2-2|TRBD2
CASSRASGSNTGELFF
TGTGCCAGTAGTAGGGCTAGCGGGAGTAACACCGGGGAGCTGTTTTTT
>TRBV7-9|.|TRBJ2-3|TRBD2
CASLVYSGRIGDTQYF
TGTGCCAGCCTAGTCTACAGCGGGAGGATTGGAGATACGCAGTATTTT
>TRBV27|.|TRBJ1-1|.
CATQTGVRGNTEAFF
TGTGCCACACAAACCGGAGTCAGGGGCAACACTGAAGCTTTCTTT
>TRBV4-2|.|TRBJ2-2|.
CASSSQNTGELFF
TGTGCCAGCAGCTCCCAGAACACCGGGGAGCTGTTTTTT
>TRBV9|.|TRBJ2-7|.
CASSVAAGAYEQYF
TGTGCCAGCAGCGTTGCAGCAGGTGCCTACGAGCAGTACTTC
>TRBV7-9|.|TRBJ1-2|.
CASSHDLQGTYGYTF
TGTGCCAGCAGCCATGATCTTCAGGGAACCTATGGCTACACCTTC
>TRBV7-8|.|TRBJ2-1|.
CASSPESGARNEQFF
TGTGCCAGCAGCCCTGAGAGCGGAGCCCGGAATGAGCAGTTCTTC
>TRBV7-9|.|TRBJ2-5|TRBD1
CASSQGQGIQETQYF
TGTGCCAGCAGCCAGGGACAGGGGATTCAAGAGACCCAGTACTTC
>TRBV19|once|TRBJ2-2|TRBD2
CASSMGLAGGYTGELFF
TGTGCCAGTAGTATGGGACTAGCGGGAGGGTATACCGGGGAGCTGTTTTTT
>TRBV15|.|TRBJ1-3|.
CATSRGGIDRTIYF
TGTGCCACCAGCAGAGGCGGCATAGACAGAACCATATATTTT
>TRBV10-3|once|TRBJ2-3|TRBD2
CAIRLAGGTDTQYF
TGTGCCATCCGGTTAGCGGGAGGGACAGATACGCAGTATTTT
>TRBV7-9|.|TRBJ2-1|TRBD2
CASSLGTSDGNEQFF
TGTGCCAGCAGCCTCGGGACTAGCGACGGTAATGAGCAGTTCTTC
>TRBV19|.|TRBJ1-1|.
CASSMTGGNTEAFF
TGTGCCAGTAGTATGACAGGAGGGAACACTGAAGCTTTCTTT
>TRBV7-3|.|TRBJ2-5|TRBD2
CASSLGPPSGGEETQYF
TGTGCCAGCAGCTTAGGCCCCCCTAGCGGAGGGGAAGAGACCCAGTACTTC
>TRBV18|.|TRBJ2-1|TRBD1
CASSPGTGAHYNEQFF
TGTGCCAGCTCACCCGGGACAGGGGCACACTACAATGAGCAGTTCTTC
>TRBV7-8|.|TRBJ2-7|.
CASSLMLGGSYEQYF
TGTGCCAGCAGCTTAATGTTAGGGGGCTCCTACGAGCAGTACTTC
>TRBV6-1|.|TRBJ2-5|TRBD1
CASSETGVKQETQYF
TGTGCCAGCAGTGAGACAGGGGTTAAGCAAGAGACCCAGTACTTC
>TRBV27|.|TRBJ2-7|.
CASSLAATYEQYF
TGTGCCAGCAGTTTAGCGGCAACTTACGAGCAGTACTTC
>TRBV27|.|TRBJ2-7|TRBD1
CASSKNRGREQYF
TGTGCCAGCAGTAAGAACAGGGGGCGAGAGCAGTACTTC
>TRBV6-6|.|TRBJ2-1|TRBD2
CASSYFGTSGSNEQFF
TGTGCCAGCAGTTATTTCGGGACTAGCGGGAGTAATGAGCAGTTCTTC
>TRBV2|.|TRBJ1-1|.
CASSEIRVGTEAFF
TGTGCCAGCAGTGAAATCAGGGTGGGCACTGAAGCTTTCTTT
>TRBV14|.|TRBJ1-1|.
CASSQFRETAGAFF
TGTGCCAGCAGCCAATTCCGGGAAACCGCAGGAGCTTTCTTT
>TRBV29-1|.|TRBJ1-1|.
CSVEGLYVTEAFF
TGCAGCGTTGAGGGGCTTTATGTCACTGAAGCTTTCTTT
>TRBV14|few|TRBJ2-7|.
CASSNSYEQYF
TGTGCCAGCAGTAATTCCTACGAGCAGTACTTC